This T cell receptor (beta chain) was sequenced in a study of CD8+ T cells in alopecia areata (dated by TCRdb to the late 2010s). Looking at the study overall: The treated patients, all with moderate-to-severe alopecia areata, were enrolled in an open-label pilot trial of oral tofacitinib given at 5 to 10 mg twice daily. Scalp clonality was compared across normal scalp (n=4), patchy alopecia areata scalp (n=8), and alopecia totalis/universalis scalp (n=8). Amplification of TCRbeta CDR3 regions was done by immunoSEQ multiplex PCR using 35 Vbeta forward primers and 13 Jbeta reverse primers. Patients received tofacitinib for 6 to 18 months and were then followed off drug for 6 months to check for delayed response and recurrence. Tofacitinib-treated patients had biopsies at baseline and at 4 and 24 weeks of treatment, with a later scalp biopsy in several patients. RNA was obtained with the PAXgene miRNA kit for fixed scalp, the miRNeasy kit for PBMCs, and the RNeasy kit for mouse skin. In humans, TCRbeta sequencing was performed on scalp tissue and on sorted CD4+ and CD8+ peripheral blood T cells from healthy controls and from patients with patchy or totalis/universalis alopecia areata. To study T cell clonal expansion in alopecia areata, the researchers applied high-throughput TCRbeta sequencing to both the C3H/HeJ mouse model and human patients.

The library was built by means of the immunoSEQ multiplex PCR assay. For TCR sequencing, RNA was extracted from every sample and reverse transcribed into cDNA to serve as template. First-strand cDNA was synthesized with SuperScript III using a 2:1 mix of oligo-dT and random hexamers. A synthetic immune receptor repertoire was used to assess amplification bias, and residual bias was removed computationally. For the original study's pipeline: Raw reads were preprocessed to remove errors, and CDR3 was defined according to IMGT conventions as the region from the conserved cysteine to phenylalanine. Clonality was calculated as 1 minus Shannon entropy normalized by log2 of the number of productive unique TCRs. Whether each scalp clone was CD4 or CD8 was inferred by checking scalp TCRbeta sequences against the CD4 and CD8 repertoires from sorted blood. This immuneACCESS table, as held by TCRdb, lists in-frame sequences with V and J called but not all clones. Of the missing ones, under half trace to an unresolved V gene in checked studies; the others have no known cause. For V, J and clone size, that table is used; D and trimming come from the DNA. Present in this sample are some 170,000 clones, almost 65% of which were seen just once. The top ten clonotypes cover under 2% of the sample.

On this clone: Its antigen is currently not known. No base quality values were provided; no much bigger clone lies one nucleotide off.

Taken with the paper, the label for time point translates to: baseline before oral tofacitinib. Peripheral blood and lesional scalp punch biopsies were obtained from patients with alopecia areata. After PBMCs were isolated by density centrifugation and stained for CD3, CD4 and CD8, a FACSAria was used to sort CD4+ and CD8+ T cells. From its cysteine to its phenylalanine, the CDR3 spans 14 amino acids. The entry retains the CDR3 DNA only, 42 bases that are in frame from base 1. The germline V and J ends show losses of 6 bases and 0 bases respectively, and no gene match explains 3 bases of the junction. According to the germline V gene, CDR1 reads SNHLY and CDR2 reads FYNNEI. General conclusions and limits of the study: TCR sequences shared between patients were less clear than in mice, possibly partly because of HLA diversity in the patient population. Lesional scalp, especially in alopecia totalis/universalis, showed higher clonality and more expanded CD8+ clones than normal scalp, suggesting antigenic drive. Unlike mouse skin, where gammadelta T cells dominate, normal human skin contains resident alphabeta T cells that get sequenced too, which complicates analysis of the scalp TCR repertoire.

The receptor comes from a human donor with alopecia areata. The chain is made from TRBV2 and TRBJ2-7; TRBD1 lines up with 9 middle nucleotides. The sequencing used CD4+ T cells sorted from blood, collected at week 0. CDR3 sequence: CASRMTGGSYEQYF. The DNA sequence is as follows: TGTGCCAGCAGGATGACAGGGGGCTCCTACGAGCAGTACTTC.